The 30 T cell receptor beta chains listed next were all sequenced from one sample in a study of blood T cell repertoires in COVID-19. This table comes from immunoSEQ multiplex PCR, and its TCRdb copy is limited to in-frame clones, with some not included. The repertoire consists of about 150,000 clones, with approximately 86% occurring once and the leading ten covering around 3.5%. Sequenced material: peripheral blood. The receptor set was obtained from a man in his 70s with acute or convalescent COVID-19.

A few counts support this clone. The CDR3 DNA follows: TGTGCCAGTAGTACGACAGCACTCAGTTACAATGAGCAGTTCTTC. Translated: CASSTTALSYNEQFF. V and J are TRBV19 and TRBJ2-1, with a tentative D call TRBD1 (5 bases). Between the trimmed V and J ends, which lost 4 bases and 4 bases, there was a span of 14 bases. The length of the CDR3 is 15 residues. CDR1 and CDR2 (germline): LNHDA, SQIVND (reference sequence).

The V gene is TRBV7-6, the J gene TRBJ1-6; TRBD1 agrees at 7 bases. The ends lost 2 bases at V and 5 bases at J; junction bases unmatched: 9. This CDR3 region has 17 residues. Germline lookup yields CDR1 SGHVS and CDR2 FNYEAQ. The CDR3 spells CASSLMDRRLDNSPLHF. The CDR3 nucleotides are TGTGCCAGCAGCTTAATGGACAGGCGTCTAGATAATTCACCCCTCCACTTT.

This sequence joins TRBV19 and TRBJ1-5, with 7 bases matching TRBD1. Germline loops: CDR1 LNHDA, CDR2 SQIVND (reference sequence). V was clipped by 4 bases and J by 1 base; unmatched bases: 7. The CDR3 sequence is 16 residues long. CDR3 amino acids: CASSTSGTASNQPQHF. Written as DNA, the CDR3 is TGTGCCAGTAGTACCTCCGGGACAGCAAGCAATCAGCCCCAGCATTTT.

V is TRBV28 and J is TRBJ2-1, with TRBD2 identical over 10 bases. Germline V gives CDR1 MDHEN, CDR2 SYDVKM. This CDR3 has 19 amino acids. Unmatched junction bases numbered 13, after V lost 1 base and J lost 4 bases. DNA of the CDR3: TGTGCCAGCAGTTTATCGCTAGCGGGAGCCCTGGGGTATTACAATGAGCAGTTCTTC. Protein: CASSLSLAGALGYYNEQFF.

The chain carries TRBV28 and TRBJ2-1, with D possibly matching TRBD2 (6 bases). The germline V gene has CDR1 MDHEN and CDR2 SYDVKM. V was shortened by 6 bases and J by 0 bases, with 15 bases between the two germline ends. This CDR3 is 16 amino acids long. CDR3 DNA: TGTGCCAGCAGGCGGGGACGGGCAGCCTCCTACAATGAGCAGTTCTTC. Protein: CASRRGRAASYNEQFF.

The chain joins TRBV21-1 to TRBJ2-5; the DNA was not used to check the table's D call, TRBD2. TRBV21-1 is deemed a pseudogene. This CDR3 comprises 16 residues. The CDR3 DNA is TGTGCCAGCAGCAAGTTGTGGAAAGGAGATCAAGAGACCCAGTACTTC. Translation: CASSKLWKGDQETQYF.

The chain couples TRBV6-5 to TRBJ1-1, with 9 bases that match TRBD1. Losses at the gene ends were 4 bases for V and 3 bases for J; bases not matched to a gene: 3. Germline V gene sequence: CDR1 MNHEY, CDR2 SVGAGI. The CDR3 is made up of 14 amino acids. CDR3 coding DNA: TGTGCCAGCAGTTCTAGGACAGGGGACACTGAAGCTTTCTTT. Protein sequence: CASSSRTGDTEAFF.

This chain joins TRBV9 and TRBJ1-1, with D possibly matching TRBD1 (6 bases). Germline-derived CDR1 and CDR2 are SGDLS and YYNGEE. The V end was cut by 4 bases, the J end by 5 bases, with 15 bases between. The CDR3 is made up of 14 amino acids. The CDR3 is CASSPLSGATEAFF. The CDR3 bases are TGTGCCAGCAGCCCACTATCAGGGGCTACTGAAGCTTTCTTT.

V is TRBV9 and J is TRBJ2-1, with TRBD1 identical over 9 bases. With 6 bases clipped from V and 8 bases from J, the junction kept 18 bases outside the gene matches. The CDR3 is 17 amino acids. Germline CDR1 reads SGDLS; CDR2 reads YYNGEE. Written as DNA, the CDR3 is TGTGCCAGCACAAGAGGTATCGGGACAGGGCCACGCTATGAGCAGTTCTTC. Translating it yields CASTRGIGTGPRYEQFF. The complete variable domain, with remaining parts taken from reference TRBV9 and TRBJ2-1, reads DSGVTQTPKHLITATGQRVTLRCSPRSGDLSVYWYQQSLDQGLQFLIQYYNGEERAKGNILERFSAQQFPDLHSELNLSSLELGDSALYFCASTRGIGTGPRYEQFFGPGTRLTVL.

About this clone itself: Other DNA sequences in this specimen translate into the identical CDR3. CDR3 region: CASSIDRQGSYEQYF. CDR3 bases: TGTGCCAGTAGTATAGATCGCCAGGGCTCCTACGAGCAGTACTTC. V gene TRBV19 combines with J gene TRBJ2-7; the D gene is possibly TRBD1 (5 bases). V was trimmed by 0 bases and J by 0 bases, leaving 9 bases between them. Germline V gene lookup returns CDR1 LNHDA and CDR2 SQIVND (reference sequence). This CDR3 is 15 amino acids long.

A remark on this clone: At one end, the junction sequence differs from germline, possibly due to a read error. The rearrangement joins TRBV7-7 to TRBJ2-5; 11 bases agree with TRBD1. Germline CDR1 reads SSHAT; CDR2 reads FNYEAQ (reference sequence). This CDR3 spans 15 amino acids. CDR3 DNA sequence: TGTGCTAGCAGCTCCCGGACAGGGGGCGAGGAGACCCAGTACTTC. It translates to CASSSRTGGEETQYF.

The sample holds a few counts of this clone. V is TRBV9 and J is TRBJ2-1; TRBD2 matches 13 bases. The ends lost 3 bases at V and 8 bases at J; junction bases unmatched: 5. The CDR3 sequence is 15 residues long. Germline-derived CDR1 and CDR2 are SGDLS and YYNGEE. CDR3 DNA sequence: TGTGCCAGCAGCGACGGGACTAGCGGGATAGATGAGCAGTTCTTC. Translated, it gives CASSDGTSGIDEQFF.

The CDR3 sequence is CASMGDRGLYGYTF. The CDR3 coding sequence is TGTGCCAGCATGGGGGACAGGGGCCTCTATGGCTACACCTTC. This chain connects TRBV28 to TRBJ1-2; 10 bases map to TRBD1. The CDR3 has 14 amino acids. Losses at the gene ends were 7 bases for V and 4 bases for J; bases not matched to a gene: 6. Germline CDR1 reads MDHEN; CDR2 reads SYDVKM.

A remark on this clone: Other nucleotide sequences from this sample produce the same CDR3. The rearrangement joins TRBV28 to TRBJ2-3, with D maybe TRBD1 (6 bases). The V gene's germline CDR1 is MDHEN and CDR2 SYDVKM. V gave up 5 bases and J gave up 0 bases, with 9 bases separating them. The CDR3 extends over 14 amino acids. CDR3 residues: CASSPDRSTDTQYF. The DNA for the CDR3 is TGTGCCAGCAGTCCCGACAGGAGCACAGATACGCAGTATTTT.

The chain recombines TRBV18 with TRBJ2-1, with a weak D call TRBD2 (5 bases). There are 14 residues in the CDR3. Trimming left V 5 bases short and J 6 bases short, with 14 bases between. Germline values: CDR1 KGHSH, CDR2 LQKENI. CDR3 amino acids: CASSTWERSNEQFF. The CDR3 DNA sequence: TGTGCCAGCTCAACCTGGGAGCGTAGCAATGAGCAGTTCTTC.

This clone was seen a single time. The chain links TRBV7-9 to TRBJ2-2, with no clear D. CDR3 length: 15 amino acids. Germline V CDR1 and CDR2: SEHNR, FQNEAQ (reference sequence). V was trimmed by 6 bases and J by 0 bases, leaving 11 bases between them. The CDR3 protein is CASRPRSANTGELFF. The CDR3 region has the DNA TGTGCCAGCAGGCCGAGGAGCGCGAACACCGGGGAGCTGTTTTTT.

The chain employs TRBV6-2 or TRBV6-3 and TRBJ2-2; possible D gene TRBD1, 5 bases. CDR1 is MNHEY, CDR2 SVGEGT, per germline. Trimming took 4 bases from V and 5 from J, leaving 14 bases between them. CDR3 length: 15 residues. In DNA form, the CDR3 reads TGTGCCAGCAGTTTTGGGGCCCTTCTTACCGGGGAGCTGTTTTTT. It yields the protein CASSFGALLTGELFF.

The rearrangement links TRBV24-1 to TRBJ2-3; D is ambiguous. CDR1 and CDR2 (germline): KGHDR, SFDVKD. The CDR3 spans 15 residues. The ends were cut back, 4 bases at V and 2 bases at J, with 12 bases in the middle. The CDR3 DNA follows: TGTGCCACCAGTGAGGTCCTAGAGGCCACAGATACGCAGTATTTT. Its translation: CATSEVLEATDTQYF.

The J gene is TRBJ1-6, the V gene TRBV6-6, with a weak D call TRBD1 (5 bases). CDR1 and CDR2 from the germline V gene are MNHNY and SVGAGI (reference sequence). The CDR3 extends over 16 amino acids. Deletions cut 0 bases from V and 4 bases from J, with 10 bases between. The CDR3 protein is CASSYSTGTYNSPLHF. The CDR3 region has the DNA TGTGCCAGCAGTTACTCGACTGGGACTTATAATTCACCCCTCCACTTT.

The V and J genes are TRBV5-1 and TRBJ2-1, with 11 positions matching TRBD2. Germline CDR1 SGHRS, CDR2 YFSETQ. CDR3 length: 15 residues. With 3 bases clipped from V and 5 bases from J, the junction kept 4 bases outside the gene matches. Here the CDR3 DNA reads TGCGCCAGCAGCTCCGGGACTAGCGGTGACAATGAGCAGTTCTTC. Amino acids: CASSSGTSGDNEQFF.

This clone came up once. The V and J genes are TRBV7-9 and TRBJ1-2; D possibly corresponds to TRBD1 (6 bases). V dropped 1 base and J dropped 1 base, with 10 bases sitting between them. CDR1 is SEHNR, CDR2 FQNEAQ, per germline (reference sequence). The CDR3 runs to 15 residues. CDR3 coding DNA: TGTGCCAGCAGCTTAGGCCAGGGGCGTAACTATGGCTACACCTTC. Protein product: CASSLGQGRNYGYTF.

The chain recombines TRBV30 with TRBJ2-1; 12 bases map to TRBD1. There are 15 residues in the CDR3. Germline assignment: CDR1 GTSNPN and CDR2 SVGIG (reference sequence). J lost 8 bases, V lost 2 bases, and 7 bases had no gene match. CDR3 residues: CAWSRGTGGADEQFF. The CDR3 DNA follows: TGTGCCTGGAGTAGAGGGACAGGGGGCGCGGATGAGCAGTTCTTC.

V is TRBV4-3 and J is TRBJ2-1; a weak D match, TRBD2 (6 bases). This CDR3 is 17 amino acids long. Germline V gene sequence: CDR1 LGHNA, CDR2 YSLEER. V was pared by 1 base and J by 1 base, with 14 bases between. The CDR3 nucleotides read TGCGCCAGCAGCCAAGTCGCTAGCGCCAGATCCTACAATGAGCAGTTCTTC. Protein: CASSQVASARSYNEQFF.

The chain links TRBV25-1 to TRBJ2-1; no clear D. The germline gives CDR1 MGHDK, CDR2 SYGVNS. CDR3 length: 14 residues. The ends were cut back, 4 bases at V and 5 bases at J, with 12 bases in the middle. CDR3 DNA: TGTGCCAGCAGTGTCCGGGTCCTTGACAATGAGCAGTTCTTC. It encodes CASSVRVLDNEQFF. Complete variable domain (other parts from reference TRBV25-1 and TRBJ2-1): EADIYQTPRYLVIGTGKKITLECSQTMGHDKMYWYQQDPGMELHLIHYSYGVNSTEKGDLSSESTVSRIRTEHFPLTLESARPSHTSQYLCASSVRVLDNEQFFGPGTRLTVL.

The gene calls are TRBV4-3 and TRBJ2-5, with 11 bases matching TRBD2. The junction had 17 bases not matched to a gene; V was cut back by 1 base and J by 4 bases. This CDR3 has 20 residues. Germline V gene data show CDR1 as LGHNA and CDR2 as YSLEER. The CDR3 nucleotides are TGCGCCAGCAGCCAAGTGCCAGGGGGCGTACTAGCGGGGGAGGGAGAGACCCAGTACTTC. Protein sequence: CASSQVPGGVLAGEGETQYF.

The genes are TRBV11-2 and TRBJ1-1; 7 bases are shared with TRBD1. This CDR3 comprises 14 residues. V was pared by 5 bases and J by 4 bases, with 7 bases of the junction left unmatched. Germline CDR1 reads SGHAT; CDR2 reads FQNNGV. The CDR3, as DNA: TGTGCCAGCAGCACAACAGGGGACGGCACTGAAGCTTTCTTT. Encoded protein: CASSTTGDGTEAFF. The variable domain in full, completed from reference TRBV11-2 and TRBJ1-1, reads EAGVAQSPRYKIIEKRQSVAFWCNPISGHATLYWYQQILGQGPKLLIQFQNNGVVDDSQLPKDRFSAERLKGVDSTLKIQPAKLEDSAVYLCASSTTGDGTEAFFGQGTRLTVV.

The chain is built from TRBV19 and TRBJ2-5; 13 bases agree with TRBD2. The V gene end was trimmed by 10 bases and the J gene end by 4 bases; junction bases not matched to a gene: 9. CDR3 length: 15 residues. Looked up from germline, CDR1 is LNHDA and CDR2 is SQIVND (reference sequence). DNA for the CDR3: TGTGCCACCGCGGAACTAGCGGGAGGGCGAGAGACCCAGTACTTC. Its translation: CATAELAGGRETQYF.

This clone was observed a handful of times. This chain uses TRBV4-3 with TRBJ1-3, with 7 bases identical to TRBD1. Germline assignment: CDR1 LGHNA and CDR2 YSLEER. There are 15 residues in the CDR3. Trimming at V came to 2 bases and at J to 2 bases, leaving 3 bases not matched to a gene. The CDR3 coding sequence is TGCGCCAGCAGCCAAAACAGGGGCACTGGAAACACCATATATTTT. Residues: CASSQNRGTGNTIYF.

For the CDR3, the DNA is TGTGCCAGCAGCCGGTTGACTAGCGGGATTGGCGAGCAGTACTTC. This encodes CASSRLTSGIGEQYF. This chain links TRBV3-1 (or the pseudogene TRBV3-2) with TRBJ2-7; 11 nucleotides align to TRBD2. With 4 bases clipped from V and 6 bases from J, the junction kept 8 bases outside the gene matches. The CDR3 totals 15 residues. The germline V gene has CDR1 LGHDT and CDR2 YNNKEL (reference sequence).

This clone appeared once. The chain couples TRBV7-3 to TRBJ2-3, with 11 bases lining up with TRBD2. The length of the CDR3 is 16 residues. Germline CDR1 is SGHTA and CDR2 is FQGTGA. The V gene end was trimmed by 4 bases and the J gene end by 1 base; junction bases not matched to a gene: 4. CDR3 protein: CASSSHSGRGTDTQYF. CDR3 sequence (DNA): TGTGCCAGCAGCTCCCATAGCGGGAGGGGCACAGATACGCAGTATTTT.